This TCR beta chain came from a study of identical twins. CDR1 is SGHAT, CDR2 FQDESV, per germline (reference sequence). The CDR3 is 15 residues long. The V and J ends lost 1 base and 8 bases respectively, with 15 bases between them. TCRdb recomputed calls from the 5' RACE reads with MiXCR, one row per CDR3 protein. The sample includes about 340,000 distinct CDR3 sequences, approximately 8.8% of them seen just once. The chain links TRBV11-1 to TRBJ2-1, with unresolved D. This clonotype was obtained from a woman aged 50 to 60 in good health. Specimen: naive T cells sorted from blood. As DNA, the CDR3 is TGTGCCAGCAGCTTAGAAGCCTCCCAGAGCGATGAGCAGTTCTTC. Translating gives CASSLEASQSDEQFF.